These 15 T cell receptor beta chains were all obtained from the same sample, sequenced in a study of identical twins. Each CDR3 protein is one row after TCRdb ran MiXCR on the 5' RACE reads. Among 750,000 to 950,000 distinct CDR3 sequences listed, 9% to 15% were seen once. This sample was also put to use in a study of yellow fever vaccine responses in identical twins.

Source material: PBMCs. The receptors stem from a woman aged 18-35 years in good health.

V usage is TRBV28 and J usage is TRBJ2-3, with D unclear. This CDR3 contains 16 residues. Germline CDR1 is MDHEN and CDR2 is SYDVKM. V was trimmed by 4 bases and J by 2 bases, leaving 16 bases between them. CDR3 loop: CASSCEARTFTDTQYF. The CDR3 DNA reads as TGTGCCAGCAGTTGCGAGGCCAGGACCTTCACAGATACGCAGTATTTT.

The chain combines TRBV29-1 with TRBJ2-7; tentative D call: TRBD2 (6 bases). Trimming stripped 8 bases from V and 2 bases from J, with 16 bases between. The germline V gene encodes CDR1 SQVTM and CDR2 ANQGSEA. The CDR3 extends over 13 amino acids. The CDR3 loop reads CSYCGTFTYEQYF. CDR3 nucleotides: TGCAGCTATTGCGGGACTTTTACCTACGAGCAGTACTTC.

This clonotype showed up many times. The gene calls are TRBV4-1 and TRBJ2-7, with TRBD2 matching over 11 bases. Germline CDR1 and CDR2: MGHRA and YSYEKL. The V and J ends lost 1 base and 0 bases, in that order; junction bases with no gene match: 2. The CDR3 extends over 16 amino acids. CDR3 coding DNA: TGCGCCAGCAGCCAAGGAGGGACTAGCGGCTCCTACGAGCAGTACTTC. It is translated as CASSQGGTSGSYEQYF.

The rearrangement links TRBV10-3 to TRBJ1-5; 8 positions agree with TRBD1. Germline V gene data show CDR1 as ENHRY and CDR2 as SYGVKD. Trimming at V came to 3 bases and at J to 4 bases, leaving 2 bases not matched to a gene. The CDR3 spans 14 residues. In DNA form, the CDR3 reads TGTGCCATCAGTGATCAGGGGGCGAATCAGCCCCAGCATTTT. This translates into CAISDQGANQPQHF.

The table lists this clonotype with a few counts. This chain links TRBV10-2 with TRBJ1-1, with 8 bases fitting TRBD1. The CDR3 contains 17 residues. V shed 2 bases and J 6 bases; nucleotides not matched to a gene: 14. In germline, CDR1 is WSHSY, CDR2 SAAADI. CDR3 sequence: CASSEGQGGTRVAEAFF. The CDR3 DNA reads TGCGCCAGCAGTGAGGGACAGGGAGGGACTAGGGTCGCTGAAGCTTTCTTT.

In this sample, this clonotype turned up many times. This sequence joins TRBV20-1 and TRBJ2-7; maybe TRBD1 (6 bases). CDR3 length equals 15 residues. CDR1 is DFQATT and CDR2 is SNEGSKA in the germline V gene (reference sequence). V lost 4 bases to trimming and J lost 1 base, with 17 bases between them. Here the CDR3 reads CSAILMGAASYEQYF. In DNA, the CDR3 is TGCAGTGCTATCCTTATGGGGGCGGCATCCTACGAGCAGTACTTC.

This clonotype has a handful of counts. J is TRBJ2-1 and V is TRBV24-1; no firm D call. Trimming took off 9 bases at V and 8 bases at J, with 13 bases between the two ends. The CDR3 is 12 residues long. Germline V lookup: CDR1 KGHDR, CDR2 SFDVKD. The CDR3: CATSRVSHEQFF. The DNA of the CDR3 is TGTGCCACCTCTAGGGTTAGCCATGAGCAGTTCTTC.

This clonotype was counted ten times or more. The V call is TRBV2, the J call TRBJ2-7; possible D gene TRBD1, 6 bases. In germline, CDR1 is SNHLY, CDR2 FYNNEI. The V end lost 5 bases, the J end lost 2 bases, and 13 bases lay between the germline ends. The CDR3 is 14 amino acids. CDR3 residues: CASSRRQDTYEQYV. CDR3 sequence (DNA): TGTGCCAGCAGTCGTCGACAGGACACCTACGAGCAGTACGTC.

This clonotype has only a few counts. V usage is TRBV11-2 and J usage is TRBJ2-2; possible D gene TRBD1, 6 bases. V lost 0 bases to trimming and J lost 3 bases, with 11 bases between them. CDR3 size: 16 residues. Germline V gives CDR1 SGHAT, CDR2 FQNNGV. In DNA, the CDR3 is TGTGCCAGCAGCTTAGATCGGGGACAATACACCGGGGAGCTGTTTTTT. Translating it yields CASSLDRGQYTGELFF.

This clonotype was counted between two and nine times. J is TRBJ2-7 and V is TRBV6-4, with a tentative D call TRBD1 (6 bases). The CDR3 covers 15 residues. Germline V gene lookup returns CDR1 MRHNA and CDR2 SNTAGT. Trimming took 7 bases from V and 4 from J, leaving 20 bases between them. Here the CDR3 DNA reads TGTGCCAGCACCCCAAGGGGGTCCTCACAATACGAGCAGTACGTC. Its translation is CASTPRGSSQYEQYV.

The rearrangement uses TRBV12-3 or TRBV12-4 and TRBJ2-1; D is undetermined. With 7 bases removed from V and 8 bases from J, the gap between germline ends came to 12 bases. The CDR3 extends over 12 amino acids. The DNA of the CDR3 is TGTGCCAGCACCCAGCCCTCTGATGAGCAGTTCTTC. Protein sequence: CASTQPSDEQFF.

The V gene is TRBV15, the J gene TRBJ2-3; D is possibly TRBD2 (6 bases). The CDR3 consists of 14 residues. Trimming shortened V by 0 bases and J by 6 bases, and 10 bases separated the two germline ends. The germline V gene has CDR1 LNHNV and CDR2 YYDKDF (reference sequence). The chain's CDR3 is CATSRDGGWDTQYF. DNA of the CDR3: TGTGCCACCAGCAGAGATGGAGGGTGGGATACGCAGTATTTT.

This clonotype was counted ten times or more. The chain couples TRBV3-1 to TRBJ1-5; D call uncertain. CDR3 size: 15 residues. CDR1 is LGHDT, CDR2 YNNKEL, per germline (reference sequence). V was trimmed by 4 bases and J by 2 bases, leaving 12 bases between them. The chain's CDR3 is CASSPGVAGNQPQHF. The CDR3 DNA follows: TGTGCCAGCAGCCCCGGAGTAGCGGGCAATCAGCCCCAGCATTTT.

This clonotype was recorded at least ten times. The CDR3, as DNA: TGCGCCAGCAGCTTGGCCGGGACGGGGATCCAAGAGACCCAGTACTTC. It specifies CASSLAGTGIQETQYF. V is TRBV5-1 and J is TRBJ2-5; perhaps D is TRBD1 or TRBD2 (5 bases each). CDR3 length equals 16 residues. Germline V lookup: CDR1 SGHRS, CDR2 YFSETQ. Trimming pared 0 bases from V and 1 base from J, leaving 13 bases between.

This chain uses TRBV6-5 with TRBJ1-4; the match to TRBD1 covers 7 bases. The V gene's germline CDR1 is MNHEY and CDR2 SVGAGI. The CDR3 consists of 16 residues. V dropped 0 bases and J dropped 6; count of bases not matched to a gene: 7. CDR3 sequence reads: CASSYSRGRGDEKLFF. Here the CDR3 DNA reads TGTGCCAGCAGTTACTCGAGGGGCAGGGGGGATGAAAAACTGTTTTTT.